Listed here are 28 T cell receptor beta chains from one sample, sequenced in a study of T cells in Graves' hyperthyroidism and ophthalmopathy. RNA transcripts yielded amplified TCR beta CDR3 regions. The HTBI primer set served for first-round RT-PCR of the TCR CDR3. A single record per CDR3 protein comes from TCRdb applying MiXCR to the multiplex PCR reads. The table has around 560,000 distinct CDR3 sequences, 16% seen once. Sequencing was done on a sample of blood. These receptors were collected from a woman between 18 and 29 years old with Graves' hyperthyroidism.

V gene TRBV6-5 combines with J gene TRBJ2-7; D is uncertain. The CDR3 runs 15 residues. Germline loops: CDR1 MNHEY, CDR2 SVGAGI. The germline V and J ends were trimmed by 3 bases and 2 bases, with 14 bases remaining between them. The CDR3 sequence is CASSYTLKSTYEQYF. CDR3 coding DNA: TGTGCCAGCAGTTATACGCTTAAGTCGACCTACGAGCAGTACTTC.

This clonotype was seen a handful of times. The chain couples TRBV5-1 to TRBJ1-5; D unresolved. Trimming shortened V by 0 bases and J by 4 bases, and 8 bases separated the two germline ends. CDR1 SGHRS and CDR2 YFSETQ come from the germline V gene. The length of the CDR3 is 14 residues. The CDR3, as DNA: TGCGCCAGCAGCTTGGACAGCAATAATCAGCCCCAGCATTTT. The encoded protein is CASSLDSNNQPQHF.

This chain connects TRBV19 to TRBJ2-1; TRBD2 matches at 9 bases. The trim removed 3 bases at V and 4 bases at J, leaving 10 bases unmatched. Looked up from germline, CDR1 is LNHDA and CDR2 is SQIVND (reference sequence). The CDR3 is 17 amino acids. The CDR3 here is CASSIPLAGPGYNEQFF. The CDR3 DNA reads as TGTGCCAGTAGTATTCCTCTAGCGGGGCCCGGGTACAATGAGCAGTTCTTC.

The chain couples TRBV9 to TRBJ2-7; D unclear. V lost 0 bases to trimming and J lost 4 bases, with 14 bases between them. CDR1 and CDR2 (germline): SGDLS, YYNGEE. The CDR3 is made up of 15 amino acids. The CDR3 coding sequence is TGTGCCAGCAGCGTAGGGCCAGGAGCTATATACGAGCAGTACTTC. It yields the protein CASSVGPGAIYEQYF.

In DNA, the CDR3 is TGCGCCAGCAGCTTTCAAAGGACAGGGGTGGCGGAGATCACCGGGGAGCTGTTTTTT. Translating gives CASSFQRTGVAEITGELFF. J is TRBJ2-2 and V is TRBV5-1, with 9 nucleotides matching TRBD1. Trimming took 2 bases from V and 4 from J; bases not matched to a gene: 15. This CDR3 spans 19 amino acids. Per germline, CDR1 SGHRS and CDR2 YFSETQ.

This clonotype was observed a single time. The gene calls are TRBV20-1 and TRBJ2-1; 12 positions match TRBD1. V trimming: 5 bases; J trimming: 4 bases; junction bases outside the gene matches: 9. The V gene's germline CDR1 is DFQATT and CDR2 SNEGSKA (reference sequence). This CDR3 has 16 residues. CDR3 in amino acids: CSADPGTGGDYNEQFF. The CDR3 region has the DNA TGCAGTGCTGATCCGGGGACAGGGGGCGATTACAATGAGCAGTTCTTC.

CDR3 nucleotides: TGTGCCTGGACCCTTTCCCCTATAGCAGGGAAGAACACTGAAGCTTTCTTT. It codes for CAWTLSPIAGKNTEAFF. The J gene is TRBJ1-1, the V gene TRBV30, with D possibly being TRBD1 (5 bases). Germline V gives CDR1 GTSNPN, CDR2 SVGIG (reference sequence). The V end was cut by 4 bases, the J end by 1 base, with 22 bases between. The CDR3 covers 17 residues.

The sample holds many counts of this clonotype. The CDR3 DNA reads TGTGCCAGCGGCCACCCCCCAGGACAGGGGGCGGTGGAGACCCAGTACTTC. Its translation is CASGHPPGQGAVETQYF. J is TRBJ2-5 and V is TRBV5-5; TRBD1 matches at 11 bases. V lost 7 bases to trimming and J lost 5 bases; unmatched junction nucleotides: 16. CDR3 length equals 17 residues. The V gene's germline CDR1 is SGHKS and CDR2 YYEKEE (reference sequence).

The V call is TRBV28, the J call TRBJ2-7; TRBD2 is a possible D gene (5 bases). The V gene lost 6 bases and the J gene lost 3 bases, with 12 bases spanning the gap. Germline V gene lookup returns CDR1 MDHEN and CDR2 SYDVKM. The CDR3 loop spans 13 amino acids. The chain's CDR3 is CASSLAGIYEQYF. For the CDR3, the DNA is TGTGCCAGCAGCTTAGCCGGGATCTACGAGCAGTACTTC.

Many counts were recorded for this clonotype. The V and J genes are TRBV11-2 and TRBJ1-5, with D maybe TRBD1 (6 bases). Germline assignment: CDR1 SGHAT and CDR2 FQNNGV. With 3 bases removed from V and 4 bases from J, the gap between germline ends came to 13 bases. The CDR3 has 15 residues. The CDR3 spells CASSLGASRNQPQHF. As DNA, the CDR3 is TGTGCCAGCAGCTTGGGGGCCAGCCGGAATCAGCCCCAGCATTTT.

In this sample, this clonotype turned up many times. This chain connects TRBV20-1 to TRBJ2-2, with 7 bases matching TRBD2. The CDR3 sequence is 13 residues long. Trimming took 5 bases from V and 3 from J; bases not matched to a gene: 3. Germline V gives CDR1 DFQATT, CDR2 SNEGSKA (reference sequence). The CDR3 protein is CSASTSDTGELFF. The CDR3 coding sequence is TGCAGTGCTTCTACTAGCGACACCGGGGAGCTGTTTTTT.

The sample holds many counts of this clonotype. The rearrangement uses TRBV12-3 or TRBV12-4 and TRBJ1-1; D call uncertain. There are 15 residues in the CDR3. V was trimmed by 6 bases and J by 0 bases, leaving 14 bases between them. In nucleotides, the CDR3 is TGTGCCAGCAGCCCGGCCGGGCTCGTGAACACTGAAGCTTTCTTT. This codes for CASSPAGLVNTEAFF.

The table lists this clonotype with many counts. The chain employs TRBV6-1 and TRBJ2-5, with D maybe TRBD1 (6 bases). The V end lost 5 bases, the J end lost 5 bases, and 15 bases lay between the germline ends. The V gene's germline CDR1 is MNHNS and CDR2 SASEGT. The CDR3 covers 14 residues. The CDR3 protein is CASSLTGPRETQYF. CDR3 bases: TGTGCCAGCAGTTTGACAGGACCGAGGGAGACCCAGTACTTC.

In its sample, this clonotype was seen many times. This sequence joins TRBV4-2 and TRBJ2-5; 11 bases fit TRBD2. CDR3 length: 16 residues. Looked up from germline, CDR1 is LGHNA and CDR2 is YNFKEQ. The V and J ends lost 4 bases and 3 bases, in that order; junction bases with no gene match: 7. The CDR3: CASSRRTSGSEETQYF. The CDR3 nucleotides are TGTGCCAGCAGCCGAAGAACTAGCGGGAGTGAAGAGACCCAGTACTTC.

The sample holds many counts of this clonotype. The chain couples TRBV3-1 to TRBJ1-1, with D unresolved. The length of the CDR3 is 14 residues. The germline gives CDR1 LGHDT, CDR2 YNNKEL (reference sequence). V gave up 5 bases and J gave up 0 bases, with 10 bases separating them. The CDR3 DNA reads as TGTGCCAGCAGCAACGGACTACTGAACACTGAAGCTTTCTTT. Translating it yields CASSNGLLNTEAFF.

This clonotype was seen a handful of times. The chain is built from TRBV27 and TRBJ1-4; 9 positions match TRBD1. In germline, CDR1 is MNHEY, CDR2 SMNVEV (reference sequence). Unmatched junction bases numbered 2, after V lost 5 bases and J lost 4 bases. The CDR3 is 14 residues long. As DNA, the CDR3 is TGTGCCAGCAGTCGGGACAGGGTTAATGAAAAACTGTTTTTT. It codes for CASSRDRVNEKLFF.

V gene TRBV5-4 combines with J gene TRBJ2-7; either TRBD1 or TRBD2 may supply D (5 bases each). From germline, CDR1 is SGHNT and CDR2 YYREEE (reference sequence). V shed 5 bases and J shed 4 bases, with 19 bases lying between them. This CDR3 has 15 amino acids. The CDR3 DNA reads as TGTGCCAGCAGTCGTCCGGGACGGAAGGAGTACGAGCAGTACTTC. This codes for CASSRPGRKEYEQYF. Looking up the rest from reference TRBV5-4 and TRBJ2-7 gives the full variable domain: ETGVTQSPTHLIKTRGQQVTLRCSSQSGHNTVSWYQQALGQGPQFIFQYYREEENGRGNFPPRFSGLQFPNYSSELNVNALELDDSALYLCASSRPGRKEYEQYFGPGTRLTVT.

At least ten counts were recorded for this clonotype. The CDR3 loop is CASSPGTSGRIETQYF. The CDR3 DNA reads as TGTGCCAGCAGTCCTGGGACTAGCGGGAGAATAGAGACCCAGTACTTC. This chain joins TRBV12-3 or TRBV12-4 and TRBJ2-5; 14 nucleotides match TRBD2. The ends lost 5 bases at V and 4 bases at J; junction bases unmatched: 6. The CDR3 spans 16 residues.

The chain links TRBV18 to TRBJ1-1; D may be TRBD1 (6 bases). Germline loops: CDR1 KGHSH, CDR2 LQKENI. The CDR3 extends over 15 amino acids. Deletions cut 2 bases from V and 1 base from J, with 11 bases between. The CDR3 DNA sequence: TGTGCCAGCTCACCAACTCAGGGGAAGAACACTGAAGCTTTCTTT. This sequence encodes CASSPTQGKNTEAFF.

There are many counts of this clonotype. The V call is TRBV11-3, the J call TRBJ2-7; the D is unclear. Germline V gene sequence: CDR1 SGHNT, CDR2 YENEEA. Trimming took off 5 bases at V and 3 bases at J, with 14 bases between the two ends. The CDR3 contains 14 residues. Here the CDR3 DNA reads TGTGCCAGCAGCAAAGAAGGTCAGAACTACGAGCAGTACTTC. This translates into CASSKEGQNYEQYF.

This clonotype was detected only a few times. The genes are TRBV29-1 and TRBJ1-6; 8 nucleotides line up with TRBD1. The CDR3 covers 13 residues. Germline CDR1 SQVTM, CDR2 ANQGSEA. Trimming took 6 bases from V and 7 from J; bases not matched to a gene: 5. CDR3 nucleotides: TGCAGCGTCCAGGACAGGGAAAATTCACCCCTCCACTTT. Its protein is CSVQDRENSPLHF.

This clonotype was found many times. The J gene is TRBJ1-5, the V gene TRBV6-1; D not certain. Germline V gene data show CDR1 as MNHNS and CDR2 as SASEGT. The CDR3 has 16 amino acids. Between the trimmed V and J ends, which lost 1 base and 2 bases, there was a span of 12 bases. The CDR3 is CASSEGIPDGNQPQHF. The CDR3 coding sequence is TGTGCCAGCAGTGAAGGGATCCCCGACGGCAATCAGCCCCAGCATTTT.

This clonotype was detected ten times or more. The CDR3 DNA reads TGTGCCAGCAGCCACAGGGGGCCGAACACTGAAGCTTTCTTT. Its translation is CASSHRGPNTEAFF. The chain combines TRBV6-1 with TRBJ1-1; 9 bases match TRBD1. V was pared by 6 bases and J by 1 base, with 3 bases of the junction left unmatched. The germline gives CDR1 MNHNS, CDR2 SASEGT. This CDR3 spans 14 amino acids.

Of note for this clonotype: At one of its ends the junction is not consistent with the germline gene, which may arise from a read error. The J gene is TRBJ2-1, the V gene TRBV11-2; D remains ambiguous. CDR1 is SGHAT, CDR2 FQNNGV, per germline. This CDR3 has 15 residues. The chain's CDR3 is CASSREHNPGNEQFF. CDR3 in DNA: TGCGCCAGCAGCCGCGAGCACAACCCCGGGAATGAGCAGTTCTTC. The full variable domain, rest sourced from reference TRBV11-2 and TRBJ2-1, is EAGVAQSPRYKIIEKRQSVAFWCNPISGHATLYWYQQILGQGPKLLIQFQNNGVVDDSQLPKDRFSAERLKGVDSTLKIQPAKLEDSAVYLCASSREHNPGNEQFFGPGTRLTVL.

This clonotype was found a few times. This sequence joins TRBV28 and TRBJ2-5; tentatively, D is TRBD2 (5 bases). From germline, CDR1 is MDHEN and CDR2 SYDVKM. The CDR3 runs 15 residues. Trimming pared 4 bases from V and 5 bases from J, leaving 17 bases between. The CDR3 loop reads CASSSPPESGETQYF. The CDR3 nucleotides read TGTGCCAGCAGTTCCCCCCCGGAATCGGGGGAGACCCAGTACTTC. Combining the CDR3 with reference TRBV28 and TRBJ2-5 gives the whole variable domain DVKVTQSSRYLVKRTGEKVFLECVQDMDHENMFWYRQDPGLGLRLIYFSYDVKMKEKGDIPEGYSVSREKKERFSLILESASTNQTSMYLCASSSPPESGETQYFGPGTRLLVL.

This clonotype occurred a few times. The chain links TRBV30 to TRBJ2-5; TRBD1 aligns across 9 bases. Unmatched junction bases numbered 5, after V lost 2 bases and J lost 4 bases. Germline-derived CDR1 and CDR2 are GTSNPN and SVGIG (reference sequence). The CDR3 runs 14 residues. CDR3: CAWSTGGSVETQYF. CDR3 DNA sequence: TGTGCCTGGAGTACAGGGGGCTCAGTAGAGACCCAGTACTTC. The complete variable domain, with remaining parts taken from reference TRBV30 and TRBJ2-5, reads SQTIHQWPATLVQPVGSPLSLECTVEGTSNPNLYWYRQAAGRGLQLLFYSVGIGQISSEVPQNLSASRPQDRQFILSSKKLLLSDSGFYLCAWSTGGSVETQYFGPGTRLLVL.

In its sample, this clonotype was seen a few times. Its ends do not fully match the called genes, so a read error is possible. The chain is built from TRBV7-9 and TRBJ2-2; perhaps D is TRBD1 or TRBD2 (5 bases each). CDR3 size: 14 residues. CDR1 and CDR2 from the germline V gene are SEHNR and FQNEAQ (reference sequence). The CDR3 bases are TGTGCCAGCAGCTTGGGACCGAACCCCGGGGAGCTGTTTTTT. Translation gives CASSLGPNPGELFF.

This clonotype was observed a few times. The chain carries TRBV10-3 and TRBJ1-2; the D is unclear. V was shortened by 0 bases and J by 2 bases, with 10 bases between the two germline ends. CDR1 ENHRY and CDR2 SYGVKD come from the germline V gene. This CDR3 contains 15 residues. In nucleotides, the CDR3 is TGTGCCATCAGTGAGTCGGCAGGTACCAACTATGGCTACACCTTC. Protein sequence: CAISESAGTNYGYTF.